This entry describes one T cell receptor beta chain. Antigen unknown. This sample was included in a study of cytomegalovirus exposure and HLA in healthy donors. The study's findings and limits: Approximately 17,000 TCR beta sequences were associated with HLA alleles at 0.05 false discovery rate in a later analysis. A reported reduction in N-insertions relative to the roughly 710-donor mean was seen in an Asian-associated ancestry cluster in a later analysis. The study assumed roughly uniform donor sequencing depth for presence/absence analyses.

The PCR used 60 Vbeta and 13 Jbeta primers. The protocol was immunoSEQ multiplex PCR, while the TCRdb copy is restricted to in-frame clones and leaves out a portion. The sample has 150,000 to 200,000 clones; more than 75% are singletons. Donors likely had unrecorded immune exposures despite being nominally healthy when sampled. Deletions cut 1 base from V and 2 bases from J, with 9 bases between. The CDR3 contains 15 residues. In germline, CDR1 is PRHDT, CDR2 FYEKMQ (reference sequence). The receptor was derived from a woman aged 45-65 years in good health and CMV-seropositive. Sequencing used PBMCs. This chain connects TRBV13 to TRBJ2-1, with D possibly matching TRBD1 (5 bases). The CDR3 bases are TGTGCCAGCAGCTTAGACAGGCTGGCCTACAATGAGCAGTTCTTC. Translated, it gives CASSLDRLAYNEQFF.